The 20 T cell receptor beta chains listed next were all sequenced from one sample in a study of blood T cell repertoires in COVID-19. Sequenced by immunoSEQ multiplex PCR; TCRdb stores in-frame clones only, minus some. The sample has fewer than 130,000 clones, 76% seen once. Specimen: peripheral blood. The source of these receptors is an elderly woman with acute or convalescent COVID-19.

The chain joins TRBV4-2 to TRBJ2-2, with D hard to call. CDR1 and CDR2 from the germline V gene are LGHNA and YNFKEQ. V lost 0 bases and J 1 base, leaving 9 bases between the germline ends. The CDR3 is made up of 16 amino acids. The CDR3 here is CASSQEVQVNTGELFF. DNA for the CDR3: TGTGCCAGCAGCCAAGAGGTCCAGGTGAACACCGGGGAGCTGTTTTTT.

This rearrangement joins TRBV5-6 to TRBJ1-4, with TRBD1 as a possible D gene (6 bases). Looked up from germline, CDR1 is SGHDT and CDR2 is YYEEEE. The length of the CDR3 is 15 residues. Trimming cost V 1 base and J 5 bases, with 12 bases left between them. The CDR3 sequence: CASSLMGQRNEKLFF. CDR3 bases: TGTGCCAGCAGCTTGATGGGACAACGAAATGAAAAACTGTTTTTT.

The V gene is TRBV15, the J gene TRBJ2-6; tentative D call: TRBD2 (5 bases). The CDR3 covers 15 residues. Germline V CDR1 and CDR2: LNHNV, YYDKDF (reference sequence). The V end lost 3 bases, the J end lost 0 bases, and 6 bases lay between the germline ends. In DNA, the CDR3 is TGTGCCACCAGCAGCGGGATCTCTGGGGCCAACGTCCTGACTTTC. This encodes CATSSGISGANVLTF.

The chain recombines TRBV7-2 with TRBJ1-2; maybe TRBD1 (6 bases). The CDR3 contains 17 residues. Trimming pared 5 bases from V and 2 bases from J, leaving 21 bases between. Germline V gene sequence: CDR1 SGHTA, CDR2 FQGNSA. The CDR3 reads CASSPTSGPQGNYGYTF. Written as DNA, the CDR3 is TGTGCCAGCAGCCCCACCTCGGGCCCTCAGGGGAACTATGGCTACACCTTC.

The chain joins TRBV21-1 to TRBJ1-1; the table's D call TRBD1 went unverified against the DNA. TRBV21-1 is recorded as a pseudogene. CDR3 length equals 15 residues. The CDR3: CASSTDRCVNTEAFF. CDR3 DNA sequence: TGTGCCAGCAGCACTGACAGGTGTGTCAACACTGAAGCTTTCTTT.

V and J are TRBV3-1 (or the pseudogene TRBV3-2) and TRBJ1-1; D is perhaps TRBD1 (5 bases). CDR1 and CDR2 (germline): LGHDT, YNNKEL (reference sequence). This CDR3 contains 13 residues. Deletions cut 0 bases from V and 6 bases from J, with 8 bases between. The CDR3 sequence: CASSQDGGSEAFF. As DNA, the CDR3 is TGTGCCAGCAGCCAAGATGGGGGGTCTGAAGCTTTCTTT.

In DNA, the CDR3 is TGTGCCAGCAGCTTAGACAGTTATAACTATGGCTACACCTTC. It translates to CASSLDSYNYGYTF. V gene TRBV7-9 combines with J gene TRBJ1-2; D not resolved. The CDR3 loop spans 14 amino acids. V gave up 1 base and J gave up 1 base, with 7 bases separating them. CDR1 and CDR2 (germline): SEHNR, FQNEAQ (reference sequence).

This clone was observed a few times. The CDR3 DNA reads TGTGCCAGCAGCCCAGACGGGGGGACTGAAGCTTTCTTT. The encoded protein is CASSPDGGTEAFF. The chain couples TRBV7-9 to TRBJ1-1; D is possibly TRBD1 (5 bases). This CDR3 contains 13 residues. Germline V CDR1 and CDR2: SEHNR, FQNEAQ (reference sequence). Trimming cost V 5 bases and J 5 bases, with 12 bases left between them.

The genes are TRBV19 and TRBJ1-4, with D possibly being TRBD1 (5 bases). Trimming cost V 5 bases and J 7 bases, with 17 bases left between them. The germline V gene encodes CDR1 LNHDA and CDR2 SQIVND (reference sequence). CDR3 size: 15 residues. CDR3 DNA: TGTGCCAGTAGTCTCGGAACAAGGGGAGGTGAAAAACTGTTTTTT. It codes for CASSLGTRGGEKLFF.

The CDR3 sequence is CASSPRDRGRAFF. The DNA of the CDR3 is TGTGCCAGCAGCCCCCGGGACAGGGGGCGAGCTTTCTTT. The rearrangement uses TRBV3-1 (or the pseudogene TRBV3-2) and TRBJ1-1; 12 nucleotides line up with TRBD1. The CDR3 length is 13 residues. Germline assignment: CDR1 LGHDT and CDR2 YNNKEL (reference sequence). The V and J ends lost 4 bases and 10 bases, in that order; junction bases with no gene match: 4.

This clone turned up a few times. The genes are TRBV30 and TRBJ2-1; D is unresolved. Germline V gene data show CDR1 as GTSNPN and CDR2 as SVGIG (reference sequence). The V end was cut by 2 bases, the J end by 4 bases, with 6 bases between. This CDR3 is 12 amino acids long. The CDR3 spells CAWSIPYNEQFF. The CDR3 nucleotides are TGTGCCTGGAGTATCCCGTACAATGAGCAGTTCTTC.

This chain uses TRBV9 with TRBJ2-2; 7 bases agree with TRBD2. V lost 2 bases to trimming and J lost 5 bases; unmatched junction nucleotides: 9. Per germline, CDR1 SGDLS and CDR2 YYNGEE. CDR3 length: 16 amino acids. The CDR3 spells CASSVRLASGTGELFF. The CDR3 bases are TGTGCCAGCAGCGTTAGACTAGCCTCGGGGACCGGGGAGCTGTTTTTT.

V usage is TRBV5-6 and J usage is TRBJ2-5, with no clear D. Germline CDR1 and CDR2: SGHDT and YYEEEE. This CDR3 is 13 amino acids long. V was clipped by 0 bases and J by 1 base, with 4 bases between them. In DNA, the CDR3 is TGTGCCAGCAGCTTGGGCAGCCAAGAGACCCAGTACTTC. Protein product: CASSLGSQETQYF.

This clone was detected only a few times. The CDR3 DNA reads as TGCGCCAGCTCCGGACAGGGTTCATCCCTTGGGGGCTACACCTTC. Encoded protein: CASSGQGSSLGGYTF. V gene TRBV5-1 combines with J gene TRBJ1-2, with TRBD1 matching over 8 bases. This CDR3 comprises 15 residues. The germline gives CDR1 SGHRS, CDR2 YFSETQ. J lost 8 bases, V lost 7 bases, and 16 bases had no gene match.

In its sample, this clone was seen a few times. The chain couples TRBV21-1 to TRBJ2-7; the table's D call of TRBD1 was not tested on the DNA. TRBV21-1 is flagged as a pseudogene. The CDR3 extends over 15 amino acids. The CDR3 DNA sequence: TGTGCCAGCAGCAAAGGGTTGGGACAGGCCTACGAGCAGTACTTC. Encoded protein: CASSKGLGQAYEQYF.

The chain employs TRBV9 and TRBJ1-2, with 9 bases identical to TRBD1. V lost 2 bases, J lost 4 bases, and 6 bases stayed unmatched. The CDR3 contains 15 residues. Germline CDR1 and CDR2: SGDLS and YYNGEE. CDR3 DNA sequence: TGTGCCAGCAGCGTGACAGGGGGAGTTCTCTATGGCTACACCTTC. It specifies CASSVTGGVLYGYTF.

The CDR3 region has the DNA TGTGCCAGCAGGGGGACAGCACAAACCTACGAGCAGTACTTC. It yields the protein CASRGTAQTYEQYF. This rearrangement joins TRBV6-5 to TRBJ2-7, with 7 bases fitting TRBD1. The CDR3 is made up of 14 amino acids. CDR1 is MNHEY and CDR2 is SVGAGI in the germline V gene. V gave up 6 bases and J gave up 2 bases; unmatched junction bases: 7.

This clone has ten or more counts. J is TRBJ1-1 and V is TRBV6-5, with D tentatively TRBD1 (6 bases). This CDR3 comprises 15 residues. The V gene's germline CDR1 is MNHEY and CDR2 SVGAGI. V lost 6 bases to trimming and J lost 2 bases, with 16 bases between them. The CDR3 sequence: CASSLASGTNTEAFF. The CDR3 DNA is TGTGCCAGCAGCCTTGCCTCCGGGACAAACACTGAAGCTTTCTTT.

This clone has just a few counts. This sequence joins TRBV10-3 and TRBJ2-5; D is unclear. The CDR3 loop spans 13 amino acids. CDR1 and CDR2 (germline): ENHRY, SYGVKD. V gave up 4 bases and J gave up 1 base, with 7 bases separating them. Written as DNA, the CDR3 is TGTGCCATCAGTGGGGCAGCCCAAGAGACCCAGTACTTC. As protein: CAISGAAQETQYF.

The CDR3: CASSAPGQLNTEAFF. The CDR3 DNA reads as TGTGCCAGCAGCGCCCCGGGACAGCTGAACACTGAAGCTTTCTTT. This rearrangement joins TRBV9 to TRBJ1-1, with 7 positions matching TRBD1. V lost 3 bases to trimming and J lost 0 bases; unmatched junction nucleotides: 5. CDR1 and CDR2 from the germline V gene are SGDLS and YYNGEE. This CDR3 comprises 15 residues.